These T cell receptor beta chains were read from a single sample in a study of PD-L1 blockade in urothelial cancer. Sequencing was performed with immunoSEQ multiplex PCR; in TCRdb, only in-frame clones are kept and a portion is missing. The sample includes about 72,000 clones, about nine tenths of them seen just once. Sequences were derived from PBMCs, sampled around atezolizumab (anti-PD-L1) treatment. Receptors originate from a man in his sixties or seventies with urothelial cancer. The CDR3 runs from the conserved cysteine through the conserved F or W. Each record gives: V gene, J gene, D gene, clone size, CDR3 DNA, CDR3 protein. The D gene is left open where the match is weak. Expanded clones are given a class, and other clones once, few, many or no size at all.

TRBV28	TRBJ1-6	TRBD1	NA	TGTGCCAGCAGTTTATCACGACAGGGGAGTTCACCCCTCCACTTT	CASSLSRQGSSPLHF
TRBV28	TRBJ1-5	TRBD1	NA	TGTGCCAGCAGTTTAGGGACAGATCAGCCCCAGCATTTT	CASSLGTDQPQHF
TRBV4-2	TRBJ2-1	NA	NA	TGTGCCAGCAGCCAAGTTTGGAGGGCAACCTACAATGAGCAGTTCTTC	CASSQVWRATYNEQFF
TRBV19	TRBJ2-6	NA	NA	TGTGCCAGTAGTATACTCCATTCCGGGAGCCCCGGGGCCAACGTCCTGACTTTC	CASSILHSGSPGANVLTF
TRBV28	TRBJ2-7	NA	NA	TGTGCCAGCAGTTTACTGCGGGAGCAGTACTTC	CASSLLREQYF
TRBV30	TRBJ2-3	NA	NA	TGTGCCTGCGCGCGGGTGAGCACAGATACGCAGTATTTT	CACARVSTDTQYF
TRBV10-3	TRBJ1-4	TRBD1	few	TGTGCCATCAGTGAGGATGGACAGGGGGCAAATAATGAAAAACTGTTTTTT	CAISEDGQGANNEKLFF
TRBV28	TRBJ2-1	TRBD2	NA	TGTGCCAGCAGCTCGGGGGGGGCAGGAAACAATGAGCAGTTCTTC	CASSSGGAGNNEQFF
TRBV7-8	TRBJ2-7	NA	NA	TGTGCCAGCAGTCCAGGACAGTTAGGGCCCTACGAGCAGTACTTC	CASSPGQLGPYEQYF
TRBV5-1	TRBJ2-5	NA	NA	TGCGCCAGCAGCTTGGGACAGGCGACCGCAGAGACCCAGTACTTC	CASSLGQATAETQYF
TRBV18	TRBJ2-7	TRBD2	NA	TGTGCCAGCTCACCACAGGATCGCGGGGGCGAGCAGTACTTC	CASSPQDRGGEQYF
TRBV28	TRBJ2-3	TRBD2	NA	TGTGCCAGCAGTTTGTTGACCCAACTAGCGGGAGGAGAGGATACGCAGTATTTT	CASSLLTQLAGGEDTQYF